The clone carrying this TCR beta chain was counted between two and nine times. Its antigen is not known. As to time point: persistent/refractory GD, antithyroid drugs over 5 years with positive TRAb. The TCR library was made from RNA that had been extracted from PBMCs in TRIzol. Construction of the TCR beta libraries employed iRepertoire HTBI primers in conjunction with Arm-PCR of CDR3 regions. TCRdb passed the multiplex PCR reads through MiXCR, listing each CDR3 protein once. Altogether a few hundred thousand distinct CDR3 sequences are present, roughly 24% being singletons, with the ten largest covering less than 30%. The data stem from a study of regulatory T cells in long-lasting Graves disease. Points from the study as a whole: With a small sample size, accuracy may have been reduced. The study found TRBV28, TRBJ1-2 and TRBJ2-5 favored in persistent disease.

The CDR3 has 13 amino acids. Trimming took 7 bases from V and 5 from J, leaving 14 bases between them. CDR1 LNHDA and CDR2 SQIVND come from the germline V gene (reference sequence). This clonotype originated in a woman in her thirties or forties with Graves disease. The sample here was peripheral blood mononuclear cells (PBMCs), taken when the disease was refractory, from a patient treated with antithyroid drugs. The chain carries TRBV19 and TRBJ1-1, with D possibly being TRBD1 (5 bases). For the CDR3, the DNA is TGTGCCAGTAACCGGGGCTCTAGTACTGAAGCTTTCTTT. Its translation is CASNRGSSTEAFF. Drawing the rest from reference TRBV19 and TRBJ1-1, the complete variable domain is DGGITQSPKYLFRKEGQNVTLSCEQNLNHDAMYWYRQDPGQGLRLIYYSQIVNDFQKGDIAEGYSVSREKKESFPLTVTSAQKNPTAFYLCASNRGSSTEAFFGQGTRLTVV.